The clone carrying this TCR beta chain was seen a handful of times. Its antigen is as yet unknown. This specimen belongs to a study of cytomegalovirus exposure and HLA in healthy donors. Study observations and caveats: The authors considered a cluster of highly shared sequence variants likely to be a sequencing artifact.

The CDR3 sequence is 14 residues long. Germline-derived CDR1 and CDR2 are SNHLY and FYNNEI. The germline V and J ends were trimmed by 4 bases and 3 bases, with 13 bases remaining between them. This PCR relied on a set of 60 Vbeta primers and 13 Jbeta primers. Clones were read by immunoSEQ multiplex PCR, and TCRdb kept only the in-frame ones, dropping some. Among roughly 160,000 clones listed, over 75% were seen once. J is TRBJ2-7 and V is TRBV2; a possible D gene is TRBD1 (6 bases). This receptor was obtained from a woman in her 30s in good health and CMV-seronegative. Sequencing was carried out using PBMCs. In nucleotides, the CDR3 is TGTGCCAGCAGTGTACAGGGTGACCTCTACGAGCAGTACTTC. Amino acids: CASSVQGDLYEQYF.